The TCR beta chain described here comes from a study of Graves' ophthalmopathy and Graves' hyperthyroidism. Study overall: Absence of ophthalmopathy within 18 months of follow-up defined stable hyperthyroidism. Study-level points and caveats: Blood also harbored most expanded thyroid clonotypes above 0.001 frequency.

Aged 18 to 65, hyperthyroidism patients had been newly diagnosed, with under 2 months' duration. Amplification from RNA transcripts yielded the TCR beta CDR3 regions. In the first round, RT-PCR was carried out with HTBI primers, and a multiplex PCR formed the second round. TCRdb independently ran MiXCR on the multiplex PCR reads; one entry per CDR3 protein. The top ten clones hold approximately 10% of a sample with around 1,200,000 distinct CDR3 sequences, about 40% of them seen once. The CDR3 consists of 14 residues. Germline lookup yields CDR1 KGHDR and CDR2 SFDVKD. V was shortened by 5 bases and J by 3 bases, with 12 bases between the two germline ends. The table lists this clonotype with many counts. Its specificity is not known.

The sequencing sample was made of peripheral blood or thyroid tissue (not recorded which). The gene calls are TRBV24-1 and TRBJ1-1; D is unclear. This sequence originates from an adult man with Graves' hyperthyroidism. The DNA for the CDR3 is TGTGCCACCAGTGGGTCCGGGGAGGACACTGAAGCTTTCTTT. Protein sequence: CATSGSGEDTEAFF.